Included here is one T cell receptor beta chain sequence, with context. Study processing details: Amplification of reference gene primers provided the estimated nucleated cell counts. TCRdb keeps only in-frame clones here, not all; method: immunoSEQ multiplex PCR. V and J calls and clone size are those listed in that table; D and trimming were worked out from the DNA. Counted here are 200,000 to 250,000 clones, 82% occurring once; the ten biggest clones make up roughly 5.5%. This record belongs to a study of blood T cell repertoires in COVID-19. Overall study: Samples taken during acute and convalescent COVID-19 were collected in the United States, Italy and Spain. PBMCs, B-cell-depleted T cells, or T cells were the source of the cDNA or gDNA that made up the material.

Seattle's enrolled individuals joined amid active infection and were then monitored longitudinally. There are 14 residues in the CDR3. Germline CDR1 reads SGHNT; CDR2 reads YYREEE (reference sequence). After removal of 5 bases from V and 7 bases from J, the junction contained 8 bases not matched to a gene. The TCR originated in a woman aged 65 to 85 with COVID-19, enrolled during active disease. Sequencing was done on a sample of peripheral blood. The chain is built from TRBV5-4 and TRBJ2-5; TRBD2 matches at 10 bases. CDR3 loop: CASRQQREGTTQYF. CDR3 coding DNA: TGTGCCAGCAGACAGCAGCGGGAGGGAACGACCCAGTACTTC.